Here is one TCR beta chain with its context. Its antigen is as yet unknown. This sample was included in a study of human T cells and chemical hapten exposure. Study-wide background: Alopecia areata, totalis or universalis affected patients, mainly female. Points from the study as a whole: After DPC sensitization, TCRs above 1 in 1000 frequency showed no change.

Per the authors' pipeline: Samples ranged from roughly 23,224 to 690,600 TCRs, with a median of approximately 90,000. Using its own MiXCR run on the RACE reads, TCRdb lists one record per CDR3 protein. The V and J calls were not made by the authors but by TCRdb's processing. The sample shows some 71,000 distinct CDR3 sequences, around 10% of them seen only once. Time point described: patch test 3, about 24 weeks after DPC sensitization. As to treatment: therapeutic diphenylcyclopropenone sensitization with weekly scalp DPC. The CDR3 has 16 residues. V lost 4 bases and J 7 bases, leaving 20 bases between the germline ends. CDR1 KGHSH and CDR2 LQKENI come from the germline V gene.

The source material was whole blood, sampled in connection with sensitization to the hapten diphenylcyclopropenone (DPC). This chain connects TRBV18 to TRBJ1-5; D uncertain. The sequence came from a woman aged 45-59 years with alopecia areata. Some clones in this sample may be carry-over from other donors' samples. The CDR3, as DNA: TGTGCCAGCTCACAGGGTTCTCCAACAATAGGGCAGCCCCAGCATTTT. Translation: CASSQGSPTIGQPQHF.